This passage covers 21 T cell receptor beta chains from one sample sequenced in a study of shared clonotypes between healthy human individuals (dated by TCRdb to 2019 to 2021). Library preparation used the immunoSEQ multiplex PCR assay. Entries here come from immuneACCESS through TCRdb and include only in-frame sequences with V and J called. Some clones fail to appear in such tables; in the studies checked, an unresolved V gene covers under half of the shortfall, and the cause of the remainder is unknown. This sample holds 1.6 million or so clones; 95% to 97% were observed only once. About 1% of the sample is held by the ten biggest clonotypes. The sequenced sample consisted of naive CD4+ T cells sorted from blood. Interpreted using the paper, the cell subset or site label stands for: CD45RA+ positively selected. These receptors all come from a man aged 25 to 40 in good health.

The chain employs TRBV7-2 and TRBJ2-3; D ambiguous. Germline V gene lookup returns CDR1 SGHTA and CDR2 FQGNSA. Trimming took off 1 base at V and 7 bases at J, with 9 bases between the two ends. CDR3 length equals 13 residues. CDR3 sequence reads: CASSLGSQNTQYF. In DNA, the CDR3 is TGTGCCAGCAGCTTAGGTAGCCAGAATACGCAGTATTTT.

The chain recombines TRBV6-5 with TRBJ1-1, with a tentative D call TRBD1 (6 bases). This CDR3 contains 16 residues. CDR1 MNHEY and CDR2 SVGAGI come from the germline V gene. V was pared by 2 bases and J by 4 bases, with 17 bases between. The CDR3 sequence: CASSYASGVMGTEAFF. The CDR3 coding sequence is TGTGCCAGCAGTTACGCATCAGGGGTTATGGGCACTGAAGCTTTCTTT.

The chain has TRBV29-1 and TRBJ1-2; the D gene is possibly TRBD1 (5 bases). The CDR3 contains 13 residues. V dropped 2 bases and J dropped 4 bases, with 11 bases sitting between them. From germline, CDR1 is SQVTM and CDR2 ANQGSEA. CDR3 region: CSVERGTFYGYTF. The CDR3, as DNA: TGCAGCGTTGAAAGAGGGACCTTCTATGGCTACACCTTC.

This clone showed up just once. The V call is TRBV5-5, the J call TRBJ2-5, with 9 nucleotides matching TRBD2. The CDR3 length is 19 residues. V lost 0 bases and J lost 4; bases outside the gene matches: 16. CDR1 is SGHKS and CDR2 is YYEKEE in the germline V gene (reference sequence). CDR3 nucleotides: TGTGCCAGCAGCTTGGCTATCGCGGGAGGGCCGGTTTGGGGAGAGACCCAGTACTTC. It codes for CASSLAIAGGPVWGETQYF.

The chain carries TRBV5-8 and TRBJ1-1; no definite D call. The CDR3 is 13 residues long. CDR1 and CDR2 (germline): SGHTS, YDEGEE. V lost 0 bases, J lost 7 bases, and 10 bases lay in between. As DNA, the CDR3 is TGTGCCAGCAGCTTGGACAGCGCTCATGAAGCTTTCTTT. Translation: CASSLDSAHEAFF.

This clone has only one observation. The chain employs TRBV7-2 and TRBJ2-7, with TRBD1 matching over 7 bases. The V and J ends lost 1 base and 5 bases, in that order; junction bases with no gene match: 2. This CDR3 is 13 amino acids long. Germline loops: CDR1 SGHTA, CDR2 FQGNSA. Written as DNA, the CDR3 is TGTGCCAGCAGCTTAGTAGGGACAGACGAGCAGTACTTC. Translation: CASSLVGTDEQYF.

The chain employs TRBV30 and TRBJ1-5; possible D gene TRBD1, 5 bases. CDR1 GTSNPN and CDR2 SVGIG come from the germline V gene (reference sequence). The V and J ends lost 4 bases and 0 bases respectively, with 13 bases between them. The CDR3 is made up of 15 amino acids. CDR3 loop: CAWNGGGASNQPQHF. The CDR3 nucleotides read TGTGCCTGGAACGGCGGAGGGGCTAGCAATCAGCCCCAGCATTTT.

V and J are TRBV10-2 and TRBJ2-7; 7 bases fit TRBD1. The CDR3 covers 15 residues. V shed 1 base, J shed 2 bases, and the junction held 5 bases outside the gene matches. CDR1 and CDR2 from the germline V gene are WSHSY and SAAADI. CDR3 in DNA: TGCGCCAGCAGTGAGTGGCCAGGGGGAGCCTACGAGCAGTACTTC. It encodes CASSEWPGGAYEQYF.

The gene calls are TRBV7-9 and TRBJ2-7; 12 positions match TRBD2. Trimming at V came to 0 bases and at J to 4 bases, leaving 7 bases not matched to a gene. The CDR3 consists of 17 residues. In germline, CDR1 is SEHNR, CDR2 FQNEAQ (reference sequence). For the CDR3, the DNA is TGTGCCAGCAGCTTAGCCGACGGACTAGCGGGAAATTACGAGCAGTACTTC. Protein product: CASSLADGLAGNYEQYF. Variable domain in full (rest from reference TRBV7-9 and TRBJ2-7): DTGVSQNPRHKITKRGQNVTFRCDPISEHNRLYWYRQTLGQGPEFLTYFQNEAQLEKSRLLSDRFSAERPKGSFSTLEIQRTEQGDSAMYLCASSLADGLAGNYEQYFGPGTRLTVT.

The V and J genes are TRBV28 and TRBJ1-5; D is unresolved. The V end was cut by 8 bases, the J end by 6 bases, with 17 bases between. Per the germline V gene, CDR1 is MDHEN and CDR2 is SYDVKM. The CDR3 runs to 14 residues. DNA of the CDR3: TGTGCCAGCCTTTCTCCAACGAGAGGTCAGCCCCAGCATTTT. This codes for CASLSPTRGQPQHF.

This chain connects TRBV11-2 to TRBJ2-1, with D uncertain. V lost 1 base, J lost 9 bases, and 7 bases lay in between. This CDR3 is 12 amino acids long. Germline V gene data show CDR1 as SGHAT and CDR2 as FQNNGV. The CDR3 nucleotides read TGTGCCAGCAGCTTAGCTGGGTTTGAGCAGTTCTTC. Translation gives CASSLAGFEQFF.

The chain joins TRBV19 to TRBJ2-3; D is possibly TRBD2 (7 bases). The CDR3 runs 15 residues. V dropped 10 bases and J dropped 1 base, with 18 bases sitting between them. The V gene's germline CDR1 is LNHDA and CDR2 SQIVND (reference sequence). The CDR3 spells CATNPGGAGTDTQYF. CDR3 nucleotide sequence: TGTGCCACCAACCCGGGGGGCGCGGGCACAGATACGCAGTATTTT.

This rearrangement joins TRBV5-8 to TRBJ2-7; TRBD1 matches at 10 bases. V shed 3 bases and J 4 bases; nucleotides not matched to a gene: 7. The CDR3 has 15 residues. Germline V gene data show CDR1 as SGHTS and CDR2 as YDEGEE. CDR3 in amino acids: CASSSRDRGVYEQYF. The CDR3 bases are TGTGCCAGCAGCTCTCGGGACAGGGGTGTTTACGAGCAGTACTTC.

Regarding this clone: This same CDR3 is encoded by further DNA sequences in the sample. The chain couples TRBV9 to TRBJ2-1; 9 bases fit TRBD2. With V trimmed by 4 bases and J by 1 base, 3 bases remained unmatched. Germline loops: CDR1 SGDLS, CDR2 YYNGEE. The CDR3 is made up of 15 amino acids. This CDR3 is CASSPTSGSYNEQFF. The CDR3 DNA follows: TGTGCCAGCAGCCCGACTAGCGGATCCTACAATGAGCAGTTCTTC. Full variable domain (rest looked up from reference TRBV9 and TRBJ2-1): DSGVTQTPKHLITATGQRVTLRCSPRSGDLSVYWYQQSLDQGLQFLIQYYNGEERAKGNILERFSAQQFPDLHSELNLSSLELGDSALYFCASSPTSGSYNEQFFGPGTRLTVL.

V usage is TRBV5-8 and J usage is TRBJ2-7; no definite D call. This CDR3 has 13 residues. V shed 4 bases and J shed 1 base, with 9 bases lying between them. The germline V gene encodes CDR1 SGHTS and CDR2 YDEGEE. In DNA, the CDR3 is TGTGCCAGCAGCCTCCGGATTTCCTACGAGCAGTACTTC. The encoded protein is CASSLRISYEQYF. Based on the CDR3 plus reference TRBV5-8 and TRBJ2-7, the full variable domain is EAGVTQSPTHLIKTRGQQATLRCSPISGHTSVYWYQQALGLGLQFLLWYDEGEERNRGNFPPRFSGRQFPNYSSELNVNALELEDSALYLCASSLRISYEQYFGPGTRLTVT.

The genes are TRBV9 and TRBJ1-2, with D maybe TRBD1 (5 bases). CDR3 size: 14 residues. Between the trimmed V and J ends, which lost 0 bases and 8 bases, there was a span of 14 bases. Germline CDR1 SGDLS, CDR2 YYNGEE. The CDR3 region is CASSVAGQGQGYTF. DNA for the CDR3: TGTGCCAGCAGCGTAGCTGGTCAGGGTCAAGGCTACACCTTC.

This chain links TRBV21-1 with TRBJ2-1; the listed D gene, TRBD2, was not tested against the DNA. TRBV21-1 is reported as a pseudogene. The CDR3 is 15 amino acids. Here the CDR3 reads CASSVPFGAYNEQFF. The CDR3, as DNA: TGTGCCAGCAGCGTACCTTTCGGGGCCTACAATGAGCAGTTCTTC.

The rearrangement uses TRBV18 and TRBJ2-1; D is ambiguous. Germline V gene lookup returns CDR1 KGHSH and CDR2 LQKENI. Trimming stripped 6 bases from V and 6 bases from J, with 15 bases between. This CDR3 is 14 amino acids long. CDR3 region: CASSPDAVSNEQFF. Written as DNA, the CDR3 is TGTGCCAGCTCCCCAGACGCGGTCTCCAATGAGCAGTTCTTC.

The chain carries TRBV6-1 and TRBJ2-7, with 7 nucleotides matching TRBD1. The CDR3 contains 15 residues. Germline V gives CDR1 MNHNS, CDR2 SASEGT. The junction had 8 bases not matched to a gene; V was cut back by 6 bases and J by 0 bases. The CDR3 DNA is TGTGCCAGCAGCGCAGACAGGGCGATCTCCTACGAGCAGTACTTC. This translates into CASSADRAISYEQYF.

J is TRBJ1-2 and V is TRBV7-2; TRBD1 is a possible D gene (6 bases). Germline lookup yields CDR1 SGHTA and CDR2 FQGNSA. V lost 1 base to trimming and J lost 10 bases, with 16 bases between them. This CDR3 contains 14 residues. The DNA of the CDR3 is TGTGCCAGCAGCTTAGATTACAGGGAACCTGACTACACCTTC. Amino acids: CASSLDYREPDYTF.

The V gene is TRBV5-1, the J gene TRBJ2-5, with TRBD2 as a possible D gene (5 bases). Germline CDR1 reads SGHRS; CDR2 reads YFSETQ. Trimming removed 6 bases from V and 5 bases from J, with 11 bases in between. This CDR3 has 12 amino acids. The CDR3 coding sequence is TGCGCCAGCAACCTCCCGGGGGAGACCCAGTACTTC. Translating it yields CASNLPGETQYF.